Sequencing of this TCR beta chain was carried out in a study of PD-L1 blockade in urothelial cancer (dated 2017 in TCRdb). As for the study more broadly: Every patient began therapy at some point between 2014 and 2015 and was given atezolizumab 1,200 mg intravenously every 3 weeks. An ECOG performance status of 0 or 1 was recorded for the patients, and 0 to 3 prior chemotherapy regimens had been received by the patients. Pretreatment blood TCR-seq was available for fewer than 30 patients, at least one posttreatment blood collection was obtained for around 25 patients, and tumor TCR-seq was available for around 25 patients. Durable clinical benefit was defined as progression-free survival longer than 6 months, and TCR features were also tested against progression-free and overall survival. Blood samples gave median yields of 141,255 T cells and over 80,000 unique TCRs, along with a median clonality of 0.080. An exploratory multi-omic analysis was conducted of the somatic, immune and clinical correlates of response to PD-L1 blockade with atezolizumab in urothelial cancer. Whole exome sequencing and RNA sequencing of pretreatment tumors were performed alongside TCR sequencing in the same patients. About nine tenths of the roughly 30 patients were males with bladder-origin urothelial cancer, and 18 of 29 reported a prior smoking history. Durable clinical benefit was achieved by nine patients but not by the remaining 20. Blood samples were analyzed at 3 weeks after treatment start (second dose) and at 6 weeks after treatment start. Pretreatment tumor samples, along with matched peripheral blood collected serially before and after atezolizumab treatment, underwent TCR sequencing. Overall study outcomes, separate from this receptor: Because the sample size was small (n = 29) and many of the analyses were exploratory, the results are meant to be hypothesis-generating. Greater expansion of tumor-associated TCR clones in peripheral blood 3 weeks after the start of treatment was observed in patients with durable benefit (n of about 20, p = 0.022). A pretreatment peripheral blood TCR clonality below the median was linked to improved progression-free and overall survival.

Trimming removed 0 bases from V and 5 bases from J, leaving 8 bases between the germline ends. The CDR3 has 13 amino acids, counting the end cysteine and phenylalanine. Only the CDR3 part of the read is kept: 39 bases, read in frame from the first base. CDR1 and CDR2, looked up from the germline V gene, are SGHRS and YFSETQ. The time point label on this specimen signifies: peripheral blood 6 weeks after treatment start. A total of approximately 27 patients with locally advanced or metastatic urothelial carcinoma, treated at Memorial Sloan Kettering on a trial protocol, made up the cohort. Peripheral blood mononuclear cells were collected pretreatment and during treatment, with between 1 and 8 total time points obtained per patient. The Qiagen DNeasy Blood extraction kit was used to purify genomic DNA from total PBMCs and from tumor samples. Collected pretreatment and during treatment, PBMCs were isolated and stored as previously described.

To estimate absolute template abundance from read counts, synthetic TCR analog templates were spiked into each PCR. Using the immunoSEQ assay, TCRbeta CDR3 regions were amplified from genomic DNA with bias-controlled V and J gene primers. Rearranged TCRbeta segments were sequenced at approximately 20X coverage. In the source study's methods: Sequencing errors were corrected by clustering and CDR3s were annotated against IMGT to assign V, D and J genes. Downstream analyses used only productive TCRbeta rearrangements, leaving out any out-of-frame or stop-codon sequences. Clonality was calculated as one minus the Shannon entropy normalized by the log of the number of unique productive sequences. Fisher's exact test with Benjamini-Hochberg correction, at a threshold of adjusted p below 0.01, was used to find clones that differed between time points or between blood and tumor. What TCRdb holds here is the immuneACCESS table cut down to in-frame rearrangements. Part of the clones is not present; checked against another copy, under half of the missing clones reflect an unresolved V gene, and the others are unexplained. From that table come the V and J calls and clone size; the DNA was used to work out D and trimming. Within this sample are around 49,000 clones, with roughly 91% of them counted one time only. The ten largest make up 2% to 2.5% of the sample.

Concerning this clone: Its antigen is currently not known. It has no much larger one-base neighbor in the sample; base qualities were not kept.

The sequences come from PBMCs, collected around atezolizumab (anti-PD-L1) treatment. Recombination connected TRBV5-1 to TRBJ2-5; TRBD1 is possibly the D segment (6 matching bases). The TCR comes from a man between 60 and 70 years old with urothelial cancer. The CDR3 is CASSLARGETQYF. Read as DNA, the sequence is TGCGCCAGCAGCTTGGCGAGGGGGGAGACCCAGTACTTC.